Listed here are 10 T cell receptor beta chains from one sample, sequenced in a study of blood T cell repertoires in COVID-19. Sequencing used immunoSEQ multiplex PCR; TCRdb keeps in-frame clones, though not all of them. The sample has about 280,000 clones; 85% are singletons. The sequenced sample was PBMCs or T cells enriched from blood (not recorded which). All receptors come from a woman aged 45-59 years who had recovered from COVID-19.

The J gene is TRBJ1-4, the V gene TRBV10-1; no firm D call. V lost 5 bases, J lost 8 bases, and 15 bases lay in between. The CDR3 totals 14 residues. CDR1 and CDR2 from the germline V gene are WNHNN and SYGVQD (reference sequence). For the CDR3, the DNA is TGCGCCAGCAGTCCGACGCGAACTATCGAAAAACTGTTTTTT. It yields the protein CASSPTRTIEKLFF.

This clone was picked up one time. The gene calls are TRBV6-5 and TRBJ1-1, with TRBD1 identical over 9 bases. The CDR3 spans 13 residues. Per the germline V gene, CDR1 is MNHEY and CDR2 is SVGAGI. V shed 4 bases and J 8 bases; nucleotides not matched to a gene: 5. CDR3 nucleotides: TGTGCCAGCAGTTTTCGGACAGGGGAGGAAGCTTTCTTT. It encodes CASSFRTGEEAFF.

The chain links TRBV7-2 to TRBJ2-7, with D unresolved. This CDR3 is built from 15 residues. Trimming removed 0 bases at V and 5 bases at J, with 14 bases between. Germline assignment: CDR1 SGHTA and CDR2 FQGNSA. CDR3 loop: CASSLASQVNHEQYF. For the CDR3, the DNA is TGTGCCAGCAGCTTAGCGAGCCAGGTGAACCACGAGCAGTACTTC. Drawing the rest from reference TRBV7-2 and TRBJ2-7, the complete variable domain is GAGVSQSPSNKVTEKGKDVELRCDPISGHTALYWYRQSLGQGLEFLIYFQGNSAPDKSGLPSDRFSAERTGGSVSTLTIQRTQQEDSAVYLCASSLASQVNHEQYFGPGTRLTVT.

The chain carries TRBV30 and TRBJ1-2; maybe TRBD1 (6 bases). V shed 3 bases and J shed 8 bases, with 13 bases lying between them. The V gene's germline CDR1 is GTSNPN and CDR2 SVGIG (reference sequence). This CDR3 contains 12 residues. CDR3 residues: CAWSRTEPGYTF. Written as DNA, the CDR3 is TGTGCCTGGAGCAGGACAGAACCAGGCTACACCTTC.

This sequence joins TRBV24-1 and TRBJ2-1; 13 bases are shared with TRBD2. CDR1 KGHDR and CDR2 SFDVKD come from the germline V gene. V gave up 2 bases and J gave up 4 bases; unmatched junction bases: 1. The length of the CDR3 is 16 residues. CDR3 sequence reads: CATSDSGLAGYNEQFF. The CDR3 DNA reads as TGTGCCACCAGTGATTCGGGACTAGCGGGGTACAATGAGCAGTTCTTC.

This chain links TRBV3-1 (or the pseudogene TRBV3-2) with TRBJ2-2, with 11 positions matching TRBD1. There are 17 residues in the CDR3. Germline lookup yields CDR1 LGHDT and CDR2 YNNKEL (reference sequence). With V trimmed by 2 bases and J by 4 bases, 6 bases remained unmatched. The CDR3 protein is CASSQKDRGRVTGELFF. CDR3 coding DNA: TGTGCCAGCAGCCAAAAGGACAGGGGGCGCGTCACCGGGGAGCTGTTTTTT.

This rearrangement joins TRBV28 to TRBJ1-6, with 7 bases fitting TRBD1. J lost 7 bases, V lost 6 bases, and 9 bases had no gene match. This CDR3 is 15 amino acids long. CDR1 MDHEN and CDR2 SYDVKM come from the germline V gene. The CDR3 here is CASRSQGQRNSPLHF. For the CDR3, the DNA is TGTGCCAGCAGGTCACAGGGGCAGAGGAATTCACCCCTCCACTTT.

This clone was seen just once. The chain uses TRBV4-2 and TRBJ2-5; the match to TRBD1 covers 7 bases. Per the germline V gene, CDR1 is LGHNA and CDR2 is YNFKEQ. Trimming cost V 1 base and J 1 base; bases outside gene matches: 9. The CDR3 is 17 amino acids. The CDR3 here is CASSQGIGQGVQETQYF. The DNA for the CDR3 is TGTGCCAGCAGCCAAGGCATCGGTCAGGGGGTCCAAGAGACCCAGTACTTC.

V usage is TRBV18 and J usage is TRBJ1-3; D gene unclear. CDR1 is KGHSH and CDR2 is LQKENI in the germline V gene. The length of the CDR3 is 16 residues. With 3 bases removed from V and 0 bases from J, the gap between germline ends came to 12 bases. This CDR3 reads CASSPGGSRSGNTIYF. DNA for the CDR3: TGTGCCAGCTCACCGGGAGGGTCCCGCTCTGGAAACACCATATATTTT.

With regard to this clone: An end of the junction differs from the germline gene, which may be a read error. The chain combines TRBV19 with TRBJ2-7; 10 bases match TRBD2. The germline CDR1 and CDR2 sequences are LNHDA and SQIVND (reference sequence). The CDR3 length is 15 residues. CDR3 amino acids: CASRIAGGSSYEQYF. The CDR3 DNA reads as TGTGCCAGTAGAATAGCGGGAGGAAGCTCCTACGAGCAGTACTTC.